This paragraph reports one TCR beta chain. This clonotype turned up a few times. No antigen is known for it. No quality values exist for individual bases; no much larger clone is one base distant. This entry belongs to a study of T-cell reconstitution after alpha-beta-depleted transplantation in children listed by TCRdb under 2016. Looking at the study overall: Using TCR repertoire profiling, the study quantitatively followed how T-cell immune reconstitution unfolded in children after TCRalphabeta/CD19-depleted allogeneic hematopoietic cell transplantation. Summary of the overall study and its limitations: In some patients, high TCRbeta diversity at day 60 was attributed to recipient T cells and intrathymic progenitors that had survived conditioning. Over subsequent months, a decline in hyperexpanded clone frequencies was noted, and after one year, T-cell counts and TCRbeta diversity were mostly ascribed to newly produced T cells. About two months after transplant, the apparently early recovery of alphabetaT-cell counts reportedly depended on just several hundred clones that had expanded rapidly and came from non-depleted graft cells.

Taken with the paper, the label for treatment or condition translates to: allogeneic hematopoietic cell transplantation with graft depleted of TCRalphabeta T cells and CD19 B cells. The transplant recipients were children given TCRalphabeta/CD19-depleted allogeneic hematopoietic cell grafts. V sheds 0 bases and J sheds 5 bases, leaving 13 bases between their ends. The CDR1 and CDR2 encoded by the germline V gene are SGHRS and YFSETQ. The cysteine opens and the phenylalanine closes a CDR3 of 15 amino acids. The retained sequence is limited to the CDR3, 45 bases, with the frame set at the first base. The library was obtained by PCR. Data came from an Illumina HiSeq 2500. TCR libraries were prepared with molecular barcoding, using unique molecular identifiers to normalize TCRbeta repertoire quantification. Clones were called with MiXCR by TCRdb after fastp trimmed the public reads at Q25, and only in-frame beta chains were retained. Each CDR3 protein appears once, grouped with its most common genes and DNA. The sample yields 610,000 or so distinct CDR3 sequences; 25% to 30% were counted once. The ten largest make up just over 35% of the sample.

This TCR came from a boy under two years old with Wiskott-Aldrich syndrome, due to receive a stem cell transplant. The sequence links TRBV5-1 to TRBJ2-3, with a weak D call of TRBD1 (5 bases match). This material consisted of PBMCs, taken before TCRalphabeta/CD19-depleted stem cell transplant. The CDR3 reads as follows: CASSLAPTRGDTQYF. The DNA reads TGCGCCAGCAGCTTGGCCCCGACAAGGGGAGATACGCAGTATTTT.